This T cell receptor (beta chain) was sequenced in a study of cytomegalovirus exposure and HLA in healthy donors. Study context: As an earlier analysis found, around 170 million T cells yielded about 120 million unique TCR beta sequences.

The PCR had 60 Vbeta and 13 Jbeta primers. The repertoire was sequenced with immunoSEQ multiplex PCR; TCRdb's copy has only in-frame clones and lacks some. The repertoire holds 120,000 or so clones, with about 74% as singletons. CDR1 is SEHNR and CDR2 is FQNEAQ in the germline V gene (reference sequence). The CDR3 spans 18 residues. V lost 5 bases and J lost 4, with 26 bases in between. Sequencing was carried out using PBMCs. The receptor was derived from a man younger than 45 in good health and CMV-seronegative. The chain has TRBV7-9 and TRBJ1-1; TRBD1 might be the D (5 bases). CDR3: CASSPVTIGARGSTEAFF. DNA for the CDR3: TGTGCCAGCAGCCCCGTAACGATCGGGGCCCGGGGGAGCACTGAAGCTTTCTTT.